This TCR beta chain appears in the sequencing data of a study of T cell responses to AZD1222 COVID-19 vaccine. As for the study in general: Pooling of second doses given at about 4 or about 12 weeks was done. Study-level findings and limits: Spike-specific TCR depth and breadth grew after two AZD1222 doses.

V was clipped by 5 bases and J by 5 bases, with 21 bases between them. The length of the CDR3 is 16 residues. Germline V gene sequence: CDR1 SGHTA, CDR2 FQGTGA. For this clone: Its matching antigen is unknown.

Repertoires were generated with immunoSEQ multiplex PCR, while TCRdb's copy carries only in-frame clones and drops some. The data show under 150,000 clones, with approximately 88% seen just once and 28% held by the top ten. Source: peripheral blood, taken on day 0 of AZD1222 vaccination. The source of this sequence is an adult in good health. The rearrangement links TRBV7-3 to TRBJ2-5; D tentatively reads TRBD1 or TRBD2 (5 bases each). CDR3 bases: TGTGCCAGCAGCGCGACCGGGACGCGGGTGGGGGAGACCCAGTACTTC. Translating it yields CASSATGTRVGETQYF. Full variable domain (outside the CDR3, taken from reference TRBV7-3 and TRBJ2-5): GAGVSQTPSNKVTEKGKYVELRCDPISGHTALYWYRQSLGQGPEFLIYFQGTGAADDSGLPNDRFFAVRPEGSVSTLKIQRTERGDSAVYLCASSATGTRVGETQYFGPGTRLLVL.